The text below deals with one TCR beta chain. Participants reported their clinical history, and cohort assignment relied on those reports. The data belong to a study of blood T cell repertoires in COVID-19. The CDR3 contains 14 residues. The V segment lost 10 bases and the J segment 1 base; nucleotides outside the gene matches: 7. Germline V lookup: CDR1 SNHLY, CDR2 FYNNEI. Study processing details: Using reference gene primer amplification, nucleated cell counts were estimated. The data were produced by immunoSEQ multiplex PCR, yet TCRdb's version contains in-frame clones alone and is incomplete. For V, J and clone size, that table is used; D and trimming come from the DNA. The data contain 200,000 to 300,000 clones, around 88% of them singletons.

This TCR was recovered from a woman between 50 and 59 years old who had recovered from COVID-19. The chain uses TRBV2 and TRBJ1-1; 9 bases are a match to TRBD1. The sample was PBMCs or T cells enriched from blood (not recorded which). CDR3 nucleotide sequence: TGTGCCACCATCGTGGGACAGGGGAACACTGAAGCTTTCTTT. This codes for CATIVGQGNTEAFF. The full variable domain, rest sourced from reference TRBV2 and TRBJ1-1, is EPEVTQTPSHQVTQMGQEVILRCVPISNHLYFYWYRQILGQKVEFLVSFYNNEISEKSEIFDDQFSVERPDGSNFTLKIRSTKLEDSAMYFCATIVGQGNTEAFFGQGTRLTVV.